This section outlines one T cell receptor (beta chain) sequence together with its context. No antigen is known for it. The record has no base qualities; no much larger clone is one base away. Receptor libraries were prepared by the immunoSEQ multiplex PCR assay. For most patients, genomic DNA was isolated with the Qiagen DNeasy Blood and Tissue Kit and shipped frozen to Adaptive Biotechnologies for TCR sequencing. For most patients, genomic DNA was subjected to high-throughput TCR-beta CDR3 sequencing by Adaptive Biotechnologies. The paper's data handling went like this. TCR sequencing data were retrieved from Adaptive's ImmunoSEQ software for around 18 patients, whereas a few other patients were processed with MiXCR and VDJtools. To correct CD4 versus CD8 sorting errors, sequences present in both subsets at a frequency ratio below 5:1 were removed. CDR3 nucleotide sequences shared between donor and recipient were removed because their origin could not be assigned. To count as alloreactive, a clone needed at least 2-fold expansion over unstimulated cells and a minimum CFSE-low frequency of 0.002% (template counts) or 0.001% (read counts). A clone was considered mappable if detected in the sequenced pre-transplant spleen, lymph node, or MLR CFSE-low populations of the donor or recipient. The cumulative frequency of alloreactive clones was calculated as a percentage of all sequences, weighted by copy number. TCRdb stores this immuneACCESS table with in-frame sequences only. Part of the clones is absent; in the studies checked, under half of the shortfall reflects unresolved V genes, and no reason is known for the rest. Clonal size and the V and J genes are those of that table, whereas D and trimming came from the DNA. A total of just over 85,000 clones appear in this sample, under 95% of them only once. The top ten clonotypes cover about 0.4% of the sample.

This record belongs to a study of graft-versus-host responses after intestinal transplantation (dated by TCRdb to the early 2020s). Regarding the study in general: Multivisceral, liver-intestinal, or isolated intestinal transplants were received by the recipients. The cohort enrolled roughly 25 intestinal transplant recipients including one retransplant, and a few patients lacking pretransplant specimens were excluded. Bulk TCR-beta CDR3 sequencing was used to track graft-versus-host and host-versus-graft alloreactive T cell clones in the graft, circulation and bone marrow after intestinal transplantation. Samples from a few later patients were sequenced in-house on an Illumina MiSeq with MiXCR processing rather than by the commercial service. Alloreactive clones were identified by sequencing pre-transplant mixed lymphocyte reaction products and comparing them with unstimulated pre-transplant donor and recipient T cells. A peak of at least 4% donor T cells among recipient peripheral blood mononuclear cells was the definition used for donor T cell macrochimerism. All recipients received anti-thymocyte globulin induction followed by maintenance tacrolimus and steroids for 3 to 4 years. Here is what the overall study found, with its caveats: Early after transplant, declines in HvG clones were associated with peak levels of circulating GvH clones. GvH clones were detected in recipient bone marrow, and some appeared earlier in ileal mucosa or blood, consistent with an intestinal mucosal origin. High GvH to HvG T cell clonal ratios were observed in the allografts of patients with donor T cell macrochimerism. The conclusions were limited by the relatively low number and heterogeneity of the intestinal transplant patients.

Trimming leaves V shorter by 10 bases and J shorter by 4 bases, with the junction holding 19 bases beyond the gene matches. From a lookup of the germline V gene, CDR1 and CDR2 are SNHLY and FYNNEI. From cysteine to phenylalanine, the CDR3 is 19 amino acids long. Only the CDR3 portion is preserved as DNA: 57 bases, with reading frame beginning at the first base. Interpreted using the paper, the time point label stands for: cells obtained before transplantation from donor or recipient. CD3+CD4+ and CD3+CD8+ populations were FACS-sorted from unstimulated pre-transplant donor and recipient cells taken from spleen or lymph nodes.

The V and J genes are TRBV2 and TRBJ2-1; the central 13 bases match TRBD2. The sequencing here drew on unstimulated CD8+ T cells sorted from spleen or lymph node cells, taken before transplant. The sequence derives from a human donor who was the organ donor for an intestinal transplant. The nucleotide sequence is given as TGTGCCACCCTACGGACTAGCGGGGGACACGACATACCTTACAATGAGCAGTTCTTC. Its protein reads: CATLRTSGGHDIPYNEQFF.